A selection of T cell receptor beta chains follows, all from one sample in a study of T-cell reconstitution after alpha-beta-depleted transplantation in children. TCRdb re-analysed the PCR reads in MiXCR, keeping a single row per CDR3 protein. The table includes more than 400,000 distinct CDR3 sequences, roughly 44% detected once. The sequences come from PBMCs, collected before TCRalphabeta/CD19-depleted stem cell transplant. The receptors here all came from a girl aged 2 to 9 with aplastic anemia, due to receive a stem cell transplant. CDR3s include the opening cysteine and the closing phenylalanine or tryptophan. The order of the fields is J gene, V gene, D gene, clone size, CDR3 protein, CDR3 DNA. The D gene is left open where the match is weak. Size is omitted from some rows. Given values are once, few, many or a class for expanded clones.

j_gene: TRBJ2-2; v_gene: TRBV4-2; d_gene: TRBD1; abundance: few; CDR3aa: CASSQRQGRTGELFF; CDR3nt: TGTGCCAGCAGCCAGAGACAGGGGCGTACCGGGGAGCTGTTTTTT
j_gene: TRBJ1-3; v_gene: TRBV27; d_gene: -; abundance: -; CDR3aa: CASSLLRGPASGNTIYF; CDR3nt: TGTGCCAGCAGTTTGCTTCGCGGACCGGCGAGTGGAAACACCATATATTTT
j_gene: TRBJ2-1; v_gene: TRBV5-6; d_gene: -; abundance: -; CDR3aa: CASSTGSADEQFF; CDR3nt: TGTGCCAGCAGCACGGGCTCCGCCGATGAGCAGTTCTTC
j_gene: TRBJ2-3; v_gene: TRBV7-4; d_gene: TRBD2; abundance: many; CDR3aa: CASPEERERCTDTQYF; CDR3nt: TGTGCCAGCCCAGAGGAGCGGGAGAGGTGCACAGATACGCAGTATTTT
j_gene: TRBJ2-2; v_gene: TRBV20-1; d_gene: TRBD2; abundance: few; CDR3aa: CSASTGTSGRSGGELFF; CDR3nt: TGCAGTGCTAGTACCGGGACTAGCGGGAGGAGTGGCGGGGAGCTGTTTTTT
j_gene: TRBJ2-3; v_gene: TRBV5-1; d_gene: TRBD2; abundance: -; CDR3aa: CASRRSKGLAVHTDTQYF; CDR3nt: TGCGCCAGCAGACGCAGCAAGGGACTAGCGGTTCACACAGATACGCAGTATTTT
j_gene: TRBJ2-3; v_gene: TRBV11-2; d_gene: TRBD2; abundance: -; CDR3aa: CASSSQAGRVADTQYF; CDR3nt: TGTGCCAGCAGCTCCCAAGCGGGGCGGGTGGCAGATACGCAGTATTTT
j_gene: TRBJ1-4; v_gene: TRBV5-6; d_gene: -; abundance: few; CDR3aa: CASSLKGEINEKLFF; CDR3nt: TGTGCCAGCAGCTTGAAGGGGGAGATTAATGAAAAACTGTTTTTT
j_gene: TRBJ2-1; v_gene: TRBV2; d_gene: TRBD2; abundance: many; CDR3aa: CASSEVRLAVYNEQFF; CDR3nt: TGTGCCAGCAGTGAGGTACGGCTAGCGGTCTACAATGAGCAGTTCTTC
j_gene: TRBJ2-2; v_gene: TRBV9; d_gene: TRBD2; abundance: many; CDR3aa: CASSPPLGTSVNTGELFF; CDR3nt: TGTGCCAGCAGCCCACCCCTCGGGACTAGCGTTAACACCGGGGAGCTGTTTTTT
j_gene: TRBJ2-3; v_gene: TRBV7-6; d_gene: -; abundance: -; CDR3aa: CASSLATGRTQYF; CDR3nt: TGTGCCAGCAGCTTAGCGACGGGGCGTACGCAGTATTTT
j_gene: TRBJ1-3; v_gene: TRBV7-9; d_gene: TRBD1; abundance: -; CDR3aa: CASSPRTGPENTIYF; CDR3nt: TGTGCCAGCAGCCCCAGGACAGGGCCCGAAAACACCATATATTTT
j_gene: TRBJ2-3; v_gene: TRBV7-8; d_gene: -; abundance: -; CDR3aa: CASSPLRPDTQYF; CDR3nt: TGTGCCAGCAGCCCTCTCCGACCAGATACGCAGTATTTT
j_gene: TRBJ1-1; v_gene: TRBV12-3/TRBV12-4; d_gene: -; abundance: -; CDR3aa: CASSLREPGTEAFF; CDR3nt: TGTGCCAGCAGTTTACGGGAGCCGGGCACTGAAGCTTTCTTT
j_gene: TRBJ2-3; v_gene: TRBV5-1; d_gene: TRBD2; abundance: -; CDR3aa: CASSYIRQGPSGGDTQYF; CDR3nt: TGCGCCAGCAGCTACATTCGCCAAGGGCCTAGCGGGGGGGATACGCAGTATTTT
j_gene: TRBJ2-2; v_gene: TRBV12-3/TRBV12-4; d_gene: -; abundance: -; CDR3aa: CASSLGGDANTGELFF; CDR3nt: TGTGCCAGCAGTTTAGGAGGAGACGCGAACACCGGGGAGCTGTTTTTT
j_gene: TRBJ2-7; v_gene: TRBV5-6; d_gene: -; abundance: few; CDR3aa: CASSFLGHSSYEQYF; CDR3nt: TGTGCCAGCAGCTTCCTTGGTCATAGCTCCTACGAGCAGTACTTC
j_gene: TRBJ2-7; v_gene: TRBV2; d_gene: TRBD2; abundance: -; CDR3aa: CASSDHAQGGYRYEQYF; CDR3nt: TGTGCCAGCAGTGACCACGCCCAGGGAGGGTATAGGTACGAGCAGTACTTC
j_gene: TRBJ2-2; v_gene: TRBV5-5; d_gene: TRBD2; abundance: many; CDR3aa: CASTGTRNTGELFF; CDR3nt: TGTGCCAGCACCGGGACTAGGAACACCGGGGAGCTGTTTTTT
j_gene: TRBJ1-1; v_gene: TRBV29-1; d_gene: TRBD1; abundance: few; CDR3aa: CSVGTGVNTEAFF; CDR3nt: TGCAGCGTTGGGACAGGAGTGAACACTGAAGCTTTCTTT
j_gene: TRBJ2-5; v_gene: TRBV20-1; d_gene: -; abundance: -; CDR3aa: CSARGGAPQETQYF; CDR3nt: TGCAGTGCTAGGGGGGGAGCCCCCCAAGAGACCCAGTACTTC
j_gene: TRBJ2-3; v_gene: TRBV20-1; d_gene: -; abundance: few; CDR3aa: CSARDLAYTDTQYF; CDR3nt: TGCAGTGCTAGAGATCTCGCGTACACAGATACGCAGTATTTT
j_gene: TRBJ2-3; v_gene: TRBV7-3; d_gene: -; abundance: -; CDR3aa: CASSSALSGTQYF; CDR3nt: TGTGCCAGCAGCTCGGCACTCTCTGGTACGCAGTATTTT
j_gene: TRBJ2-1; v_gene: TRBV27; d_gene: -; abundance: -; CDR3aa: CASSFGGLNEQFF; CDR3nt: TGTGCCAGCAGTTTCGGCGGACTCAATGAGCAGTTCTTC
j_gene: TRBJ1-5; v_gene: TRBV6-1; d_gene: TRBD1; abundance: -; CDR3aa: CASTRQGGQNSNQPQHF; CDR3nt: TGTGCCAGCACTCGACAGGGCGGACAGAATAGCAATCAGCCCCAGCATTTT